This T cell receptor beta chain derives from a study of shared clonotypes between healthy human individuals (dated by TCRdb to 2018 to 2020). In the study overall: The cohort comprised a couple of women and three men aged 18 to 49 years. For each donor, CD4 naive and CD4 memory were each given three plates, CD8 naive was given two plates, and CD8 memory was given one plate. The study deeply sequenced blood TCR repertoires of about five healthy adults to estimate repertoire size and the extent of clonotype sharing between individuals. To increase sequencing depth and limit assay-specific biases, different laboratories used diverse techniques to prepare libraries and sequence TCR repertoires. Between about 0.94 and 10 billion PBMCs per donor were obtained by leukapheresis.

The donors were healthy, HIV-negative adults with no recently reported acute infections or vaccinations. All donors were Caucasian adults living in Nashville, Tennessee, USA. CD4+ T cells were enriched by magnetic negative selection; naive cells were then positively selected on CD45RA, and the negative fraction formed the memory subset. After blood collection by leukapheresis, PBMCs were isolated using Ficoll-Histopaque density gradient centrifugation and then cryopreserved in the vapor phase of liquid nitrogen. Purity and quantity of every magnetically sorted T cell population were checked by analytical flow cytometry. Each sorted fraction had its genomic DNA isolated and then quantified by UV absorbance on a Nanodrop 2000c. The CDR3 spans 15 residues, from the cysteine through the phenylalanine. The read is trimmed to its CDR3 DNA, 45 bases read in frame from base 1. Trimming leaves V shorter by 6 bases and J shorter by 3 bases, with the junction holding 6 bases beyond the gene matches. CDR1 and CDR2 are read off the germline V gene as MNHEY and SVGAGI.

Results and caveats for the whole study, not just this receptor: Incomplete sequencing was indicated by rarefaction of sorted-subset datasets, despite the large sequencing depth. Sampling was limited to blood, and TCR repertoires in tissue likely differ from TCR repertoires in blood. Larger estimated clonotype richness was generally found for naive subsets than for memory subsets. Compared with non-shared clonotypes, the clonotypes found in all four sorted-subset donors had higher generation probabilities. Roughly 5% of naive CD4, more than 3% of naive CD8, about 2.4% of memory CD4, and about 0.4% of memory CD8 clonotypes were shared across several donors. Because the study included a small number of donors, the genetic and exposure-history diversity represented was limited. Pairwise subsampling indicated that sequencing depth was expected to affect the degree of clonotype sharing among donors.

This clone was detected once. What this receptor recognizes is not known. Base qualities are missing; no much larger clone stands one base away. Using the deep immunoSEQ assay, TCR CDR3 regions were amplified from genomic DNA by multiplex PCR. Extracted genomic DNA from each cell subset was spread evenly across all wells of several immunoSEQ 96-well plates, with each plate serving as a replicate. For sorted subsets, 150 to 250 ng of genomic DNA, equivalent to 25,000 to 30,000 T cell genomes, went into each replicate PCR. Purified libraries were quantified with a Qubit 3.0 fluorometer, sized on a Bioanalyzer 2100, and re-quantified with the KAPA Library Quantification kit. A separate single-read 150-cycle Illumina NextSeq 550 flow cell was used to sequence each immunoSEQ 96-well plate. As for the authors' bioinformatics: Because only junctional sequences without quality scores were contained in the immunoSEQ output, filtering matching that applied to full-length reads could not be performed. Sequences were annotated with PyIR, a Python wrapper for IgBLAST v1.9, using IMGT germline references to assign V/J genes and CDR3. Any read was removed if the V/J assignment was weak (E-value above 1e-6), the CDR3 was missing, or the read contained stop codons, out-of-frame junctions, or ambiguous translated residues. A V3J clonotype was defined by an identical inferred V gene, J gene, and CDR3 amino acid sequence. Percentage overlap between repertoires was computed as shared unique clonotypes divided by the size of the smaller repertoire. Richness of each repertoire was evaluated using RTK rarefaction, the Chao1 estimator, and Recon v2.1 estimates of unobserved clonotypes. Generation probabilities were computed with OLGA for all TCRbeta clonotypes obtained by the gDNA method from a few donors. TCRdb holds this immuneACCESS table with in-frame rearrangements only. Some clones are missing; in checked studies, unresolved V genes explain under half, and the rest has no known cause. V, J and clone size are those of that table, while D and trimming were read from the DNA. This sample holds around 1.4 million clones; 98% were observed only once. Clones ranked in the top ten supply 0.36% of the sample.

Recombination joined TRBV6-5 with TRBJ1-5, with TRBD1 matching 9 junction bases. This receptor was obtained from a man aged 25 to 40 in good health. The specimen was naive CD4+ T cells sorted from blood. The label giving this sample's cell subset or site can be read as: CD45RA+ positively selected. The bases are TGTGCCAGCAGCCGGGACAGGGCACCCAATCAGCCCCAGCATTTT. This gives the protein CASSRDRAPNQPQHF.